Shown below are 23 T cell receptor beta chains from a single sample sequenced in a study of spatial heterogeneity in lung cancer. Time point noted: blood at routine non-recurrence follow-up after resection. Researchers sequenced whole RNA taken from tumor, nontumor lung or frozen PBMC without sorting. MiXCR was run by TCRdb on the 5' RACE reads, yielding one entry per CDR3 protein. The sample contains under 30,000 distinct CDR3 sequences, roughly 6% of which appear only once. The sequencing here drew on PBMCs, taken at follow-up. The receptor source for this set is a male donor with early-stage non-small cell lung cancer.

This clonotype has more than one count but fewer than ten. This CDR3 reads CASSPRQGPINTEAFF. For the CDR3, the DNA is TGTGCCAGTAGTCCGCGACAGGGGCCTATAAACACTGAAGCTTTCTTT. The chain recombines TRBV19 with TRBJ1-1, with 8 bases aligning to TRBD1. Germline-derived CDR1 and CDR2 are LNHDA and SQIVND (reference sequence). Trimming took 5 bases from V and 2 from J; bases not matched to a gene: 10. This CDR3 is built from 16 residues.

Many counts were recorded for this clonotype. The V and J genes are TRBV14 and TRBJ1-2; D call uncertain. The germline CDR1 and CDR2 sequences are SGHDN and FVKESK. The V end lost 0 bases, the J end lost 4 bases, and 6 bases lay between the germline ends. The CDR3 consists of 13 residues. The CDR3 loop reads CASSQDLIYGYTF. The CDR3 bases are TGTGCCAGCAGCCAAGATCTAATCTATGGCTACACCTTC.

This clonotype appeared many times. This sequence joins TRBV20-1 and TRBJ2-7; D ambiguous. V dropped 3 bases and J dropped 0 bases, with 6 bases sitting between them. This CDR3 has 12 amino acids. The germline CDR1 and CDR2 sequences are DFQATT and SNEGSKA (reference sequence). The CDR3, as DNA: TGCAGTGCTAGCTCTAGCTCCTACGAGCAGTACGTC. Encoded protein: CSASSSSYEQYV.

This clonotype was counted ten times or more. The chain employs TRBV21-1 and TRBJ1-5; the D call TRBD1 from the table was never checked on the DNA. TRBV21-1 is noted as a pseudogene. The CDR3 extends over 14 amino acids. The CDR3 region has the DNA TGTGCCAGCACCTACAGGGATAGCAATCAGCCCCAGCATTTT. Translating it yields CASTYRDSNQPQHF.

The sample holds many counts of this clonotype. The chain links TRBV12-3 or TRBV12-4 to TRBJ2-7; 7 bases are a match to TRBD1. Trimming at V came to 5 bases and at J to 0 bases, leaving 4 bases not matched to a gene. CDR3 size: 14 residues. The CDR3 region is CASSRQGSSYEQYF. CDR3 nucleotide sequence: TGTGCCAGCAGTCGACAGGGAAGCTCCTACGAGCAGTACTTC.

In this sample, this clonotype turned up many times. This chain uses TRBV7-2 with TRBJ2-4, with D unresolved. Trimming left V 5 bases short and J 6 bases short, with 8 bases between. CDR1 is SGHTA and CDR2 is FQGNSA in the germline V gene. The CDR3 is 12 residues long. The CDR3 sequence is CASSPDTNIQYF. In nucleotides, the CDR3 is TGTGCCAGCAGCCCCGACACAAACATTCAGTACTTC.

This clonotype has a count of ten or more. In DNA form, the CDR3 reads TGTGCCAGCAGCTCTGTTGCGGGGGCCCGGAATGAGCAGTTCTTC. Its translation: CASSSVAGARNEQFF. The chain couples TRBV7-2 to TRBJ2-1; a possible D gene is TRBD2 (7 bases). The CDR3 length is 15 residues. V was clipped by 4 bases and J by 7 bases, with 17 bases between them. Germline lookup yields CDR1 SGHTA and CDR2 FQGNSA. Looking up the rest from reference TRBV7-2 and TRBJ2-1 gives the full variable domain: GAGVSQSPSNKVTEKGKDVELRCDPISGHTALYWYRQSLGQGLEFLIYFQGNSAPDKSGLPSDRFSAERTGGSVSTLTIQRTQQEDSAVYLCASSSVAGARNEQFFGPGTRLTVL.

This clonotype was counted at least ten times. J is TRBJ2-2 and V is TRBV11-3; no clear D gene. The V and J ends lost 11 bases and 6 bases respectively, with 10 bases between them. The CDR3 has 11 residues. In germline, CDR1 is SGHNT, CDR2 YENEEA. The CDR3, as DNA: TGTGCCCGATATCGGTCCGGGGAGCTGTTTTTT. Its translation is CARYRSGELFF.

The sample holds many counts of this clonotype. This sequence joins TRBV28 and TRBJ2-3; 8 positions agree with TRBD1. V lost 7 bases and J lost 3; bases outside the gene matches: 9. The germline gives CDR1 MDHEN, CDR2 SYDVKM. The CDR3 extends over 15 amino acids. CDR3 residues: CASTPGQGTTDTQYF. In DNA, the CDR3 is TGTGCCAGCACACCCGGACAGGGTACTACAGATACGCAGTATTTT. The full variable domain, rest sourced from reference TRBV28 and TRBJ2-3, is DVKVTQSSRYLVKRTGEKVFLECVQDMDHENMFWYRQDPGLGLRLIYFSYDVKMKEKGDIPEGYSVSREKKERFSLILESASTNQTSMYLCASTPGQGTTDTQYFGPGTRLTVL.

This clonotype has at least ten counts. The chain employs TRBV10-3 and TRBJ2-7, with D possibly being TRBD1 or TRBD2 (5 bases each). This CDR3 is built from 14 residues. Germline CDR1 ENHRY, CDR2 SYGVKD. V was trimmed by 4 bases and J by 2 bases, leaving 12 bases between them. CDR3 bases: TGTGCCATCAGTGTTGGGGGTTCGGCCTACGAGCAGTACGTC. Translation gives CAISVGGSAYEQYV.

In its sample, this clonotype was seen many times. V and J are TRBV12-3 or TRBV12-4 and TRBJ2-5; 7 bases are shared with TRBD1. The CDR3 consists of 17 residues. The V segment lost 8 bases and the J segment 1 base; nucleotides outside the gene matches: 16. CDR3 coding DNA: TGTGCCAGCGGATACAAACATCGACAGGGCGTCCAAGAGACCCAGTACTTC. Its protein is CASGYKHRQGVQETQYF.

At least ten counts were recorded for this clonotype. This chain uses TRBV18 with TRBJ2-6, with D perhaps matching TRBD2 (6 bases). The V end lost 2 bases, the J end lost 3 bases, and 8 bases lay between the germline ends. The germline V gene encodes CDR1 KGHSH and CDR2 LQKENI. This CDR3 has 15 amino acids. In nucleotides, the CDR3 is TGTGCCAGCTCACCAGGCGGGGTTGGGGCCAACGTCCTGACTTTC. Translation: CASSPGGVGANVLTF.

At least ten counts were recorded for this clonotype. The chain links TRBV28 to TRBJ2-7, with TRBD2 identical over 13 bases. There are 15 residues in the CDR3. V lost 6 bases and J lost 7; bases outside the gene matches: 9. Germline CDR1 reads MDHEN; CDR2 reads SYDVKM. CDR3 residues: CASSLTSGRVREQYV. CDR3 nucleotides: TGTGCCAGCAGCCTTACTAGCGGGAGGGTGCGGGAGCAGTACGTC.

This clonotype has at least ten counts. The CDR3 here is CARGTSGRDSYEQYV. In DNA, the CDR3 is TGCGCCAGGGGGACTAGCGGGAGGGATTCCTACGAGCAGTACGTC. V and J are TRBV23-1 and TRBJ2-7, with 16 bases fitting TRBD2. TRBV23-1 is identified as an open reading frame with a role that is uncertain. CDR3 size: 15 residues. V shed 9 bases and J 1 base; nucleotides not matched to a gene: 3.

The chain is built from TRBV19 and TRBJ1-1, with D perhaps TRBD1 (5 bases). The CDR3 is 15 amino acids. The V and J ends lost 5 bases and 5 bases respectively, with 18 bases between them. Germline assignment: CDR1 LNHDA and CDR2 SQIVND (reference sequence). DNA of the CDR3: TGTGCCAGTAGTCCCCGTTTGGGCAGGGAAACTGAAGCTTTCTTT. This sequence encodes CASSPRLGRETEAFF.

This clonotype was detected ten times or more. This chain connects TRBV6-2 or TRBV6-3 to TRBJ2-7; tentatively, D is TRBD1 (6 bases). Germline CDR1 MNHEY, CDR2 SVGEGT. The CDR3 loop spans 13 amino acids. The V and J ends lost 8 bases and 6 bases respectively, with 17 bases between them. The DNA of the CDR3 is TGTGCCAGCCTTCAAACAGGGTCAACCGAGCAGTACGTC. Its protein is CASLQTGSTEQYV.

The chain couples TRBV20-1 to TRBJ2-3; the match to TRBD2 covers 9 bases. V shed 5 bases and J 4 bases; nucleotides not matched to a gene: 10. Per germline, CDR1 DFQATT and CDR2 SNEGSKA (reference sequence). CDR3 length: 15 amino acids. The CDR3 loop is CSAGPASGTADTQYF. In DNA form, the CDR3 reads TGCAGTGCTGGACCGGCTAGCGGGACGGCAGATACGCAGTATTTT.

This clonotype was seen repeatedly, ten times or more. This chain connects TRBV9 to TRBJ2-2; D unclear. CDR1 SGDLS and CDR2 YYNGEE come from the germline V gene. V lost 4 bases to trimming and J lost 5 bases, with 21 bases between them. This CDR3 region has 17 residues. The DNA of the CDR3 is TGTGCCAGCAGCCCCCCCTGGACCCCATTAAGTACCGGGGAGCTGTTTTTT. It translates to CASSPPWTPLSTGELFF.

This clonotype was observed at least ten times. This chain connects TRBV11-2 to TRBJ2-1; D unresolved. The CDR3 length is 12 residues. Trimming cost V 0 bases and J 10 bases, with 7 bases left between them. From germline, CDR1 is SGHAT and CDR2 FQNNGV. The CDR3 loop is CASSLERFEQFF. CDR3 DNA sequence: TGTGCCAGCAGCTTAGAAAGATTCGAGCAGTTCTTC.

The chain couples TRBV7-8 to TRBJ1-5; the D is unclear. Germline CDR1 is SGHVS and CDR2 is FQNEAQ. The V gene lost 1 base and the J gene lost 7 bases, with 5 bases spanning the gap. This CDR3 comprises 12 residues. CDR3 loop: CASSLEMQPQHF. CDR3 DNA: TGTGCCAGCAGCTTAGAAATGCAGCCCCAGCATTTT.

This clonotype was counted a few times. The J gene is TRBJ1-5, the V gene TRBV12-3 or TRBV12-4; the match to TRBD1 covers 7 bases. This CDR3 is built from 14 residues. V lost 5 bases and J lost 3; bases outside the gene matches: 4. CDR3 loop: CASSPGQVNQPQHF. The CDR3, as DNA: TGTGCCAGCAGTCCCGGACAGGTCAATCAGCCCCAGCATTTT.

In this sample, this clonotype turned up many times. The rearrangement uses TRBV3-1 and TRBJ1-1, with D perhaps TRBD1 (6 bases). Deletions cut 5 bases from V and 1 base from J, with 11 bases between. The CDR3 runs to 14 residues. Germline V gene lookup returns CDR1 LGHDT and CDR2 YNNKEL (reference sequence). This chain's CDR3 is CASSVTGSNTEAFF. DNA for the CDR3: TGTGCCAGCAGCGTGACAGGATCGAACACTGAAGCTTTCTTT.

This CDR3 reads CASSQVPGLGGEETQYF. CDR3 nucleotides: TGTGCCAGCAGCCAAGTCCCCGGACTAGGGGGCGAAGAGACCCAGTACTTC. V gene TRBV4-2 combines with J gene TRBJ2-5; D may correspond to TRBD1 or TRBD2 (7 bases each). The CDR3 runs to 17 residues. Per germline, CDR1 LGHNA and CDR2 YNFKEQ. V shed 1 base and J shed 3 bases, with 18 bases lying between them.